This T cell receptor (beta chain) was identified during a study of T cells after yellow fever vaccination (dated by TCRdb to 2018 to 2020). As for the study more broadly: Libraries from fractions with low cell numbers were prepared with the SMART-Seq v4 Ultra Low Input RNA kit. To track T-cell clones before and after primary and booster YFV17D yellow fever vaccination, bulk TCR alpha and beta repertoires were sequenced longitudinally. Two healthy male donors, one aged 18 to 30 and one aged 30 to 40 years, were included in the cohort. Blood was collected at multiple timepoints before and after primary and secondary immunization, and bulk PBMC replicates and cell subsets were isolated.

This clonotype was observed a few times. Its antigen remains unidentified. The sample holds no much larger clone one base away, and base qualities are not on file. CDR1 DFQATT and CDR2 SNEGSKA are derived from the germline V gene (reference sequence). Reading from cysteine to phenylalanine, the CDR3 counts 12 amino acids. The entry retains the CDR3 DNA only, 36 bases that are in frame from base 1. The trim is 7 bases for V and 1 base for J, with a gap of 10 bases between the germline ends. Overall study results and their limits: The secondary T-cell response was weaker than the primary response but faster, peaking on day 5 instead of day 15. Most clones expanded after primary vaccination were re-detected after the booster (around 96% of CD4 and around 88% of CD8), suggesting broad memory maintenance. Computational filtering was required because FACS-sorted repertoires could contain abundant contaminating clonotypes from the bulk population. Because the study included only a couple of donors, the extent to which the findings can be generalized is limited. A small fraction of clonotypes showed up in both the CD4 and CD8 compartments, probably as a result of convergent recombination.

In light of the paper, this sample's treatment or condition label describes: live attenuated yellow fever vaccine strain. At every blood-draw timepoint, two biological replicates of bulk PBMCs were collected. PBMCs were isolated from peripheral blood using a standard Ficoll-Paque protocol. TriZol was used to extract RNA from bulk PBMCs, from CD4 and CD8 fractions, and from dextramer-positive and dextramer-negative fractions. Sequencer: Illumina NovaSeq 6000. TCR cDNA was made using 5'RACE template switching, a step that added a universal primer site and unique molecular identifiers. Priming for cDNA synthesis came from both the TCR alpha and TCR beta constant segments. Two PCR steps were used to amplify libraries, with sample barcodes and sequencing adapters being added in the second step. Sequencing of libraries was performed on Illumina HiSeq 2500 (2x100 bp) or NovaSeq (2x150 bp). The original pipeline was this. Reads were demultiplexed and collapsed into UMI consensus sequences with MIGEC, and V(D)J alignment was performed with MiXCR. Vaccine-responding clonotypes were defined with edgeR using replicate PBMC samples, requiring FDR below 0.01 and a log2 fold change above 5 up to day 15. Each bulk clonotype was labeled CD4 or CD8 based on which sequenced repertoire, CD4 or CD8, contained the clonotype at higher abundance. The public reads were reprocessed in TCRdb via fastp at Q25 and MiXCR, keeping in-frame beta chains. Entries that share a CDR3 protein sequence are merged under the most common genes and DNA. The V and J calls come from TCRdb's annotation, not from the publication. Counted in this sample were roughly 400,000 distinct CDR3 sequences; approximately 19% of them appeared once. Roughly 19% of the sample rests with the top ten.

Material: PBMCs, obtained before the yellow fever booster vaccination. The clonotype comes from a man aged 18 to 35 who received the YFV17D yellow fever vaccine. The V gene is TRBV20-1 and the J gene is TRBJ2-5; TRBD2 is a weak D gene call, 6 bases matching. The CDR3 region: CSVGSGQETQYF. In nucleotide form, the sequence is TGCAGTGTAGGTAGCGGCCAAGAGACCCAGTACTTC.